This is a list of T cell receptor beta chains from one sample in a study of blood T cell repertoires in COVID-19. Method: immunoSEQ multiplex PCR; TCRdb's copy keeps in-frame clones and lacks some. The sample has about 160,000 clones, roughly 90% seen once; the top ten hold about 2.8%. Sequencing input: peripheral blood. The receptors shown here come from a man aged 55 to 70 with acute or convalescent COVID-19. CDR3s include the opening cysteine and the closing phenylalanine or tryptophan. A D gene is named only where the DNA matches it firmly. The listing skips clone size in some rows; elsewhere it reads once, few, many or a size class.

cdr3_aa cdr3_nt d_call v_call clone_size j_call
CASSLPGNTDTQYF TGTGCCAGCAGCTTGCCAGGGAACACAGATACGCAGTATTTT NA TRBV5-4 NA TRBJ2-3
CASSLSTRYSPLHF TGTGCCAGCAGCCTTTCGACACGATATTCACCCCTCCACTTT NA TRBV14 NA TRBJ1-6
CASSFIAGGLRSTDTQYF TGTGCCAGCAGCTTTATAGCGGGGGGGCTGAGGAGCACAGATACGCAGTATTTT TRBD2 TRBV7-2 NA TRBJ2-3
CASSQISTGRGGYQETQYF TGCGCCAGCAGTCAAATCTCCACCGGAAGGGGGGGGTACCAAGAGACCCAGTACTTC NA TRBV23-1 NA TRBJ2-5
CASSLSGTTSGELFF TGTGCCAGCAGCTTATCCGGGACTACCTCCGGGGAGCTGTTTTTT TRBD2 TRBV7-3 NA TRBJ2-2
CASSQGPSGGAGDTQYF TGTGCCAGCAGCCAAGGCCCTAGCGGGGGGGCCGGGGATACGCAGTATTTT TRBD2 TRBV4-2 once TRBJ2-3
CASRRTGTDMETQYF TGTGCCAGTAGGAGGACCGGGACTGACATGGAGACCCAGTACTTC NA TRBV19 once TRBJ2-5
CASGPQGYEQYF TGCGCCAGCGGACCACAGGGATACGAGCAGTACTTC NA TRBV5-1 NA TRBJ2-7
CASRGTGDIALHF TGTGCCAGCCGCGGGACAGGGGATATAGCCCTCCACTTT TRBD1 TRBV2 NA TRBJ1-6
CASSLGLTGDTQYF TGTGCCAGCAGCTTAGGGCTGACGGGAGATACGCAGTATTTT NA TRBV7-6 NA TRBJ2-3
CASNPGRGGETQYF TGTGCCAGCAACCCTGGGCGGGGAGGAGAGACCCAGTACTTC NA TRBV7-7 NA TRBJ2-5
CASGLGHNQPQHF TGTGCTAGTGGTTTGGGACACAATCAGCCCCAGCATTTT NA TRBV12-5 once TRBJ1-5
CASSRGQGIQPQHF TGTGCCAGTAGCCGGGGACAGGGTATCCAGCCCCAGCATTTT TRBD1 TRBV19 NA TRBJ1-5
CASNTGRDGYTF TGTGCCAGTAATACAGGGAGGGACGGCTACACCTTC NA TRBV19 NA TRBJ1-2
CASSQTSGGQETQYF TGCGCCAGCAGCCAAACTAGCGGGGGGCAAGAGACCCAGTACTTC TRBD2 TRBV4-3 NA TRBJ2-5
CASSQHQGETGNTIYF TGTGCCAGCAGCCAACATCAGGGGGAAACTGGAAACACCATATATTTT TRBD1 TRBV4-2 NA TRBJ1-3
CASSPGLTSYEQYF TGTGCCAGCAGCCCAGGACTTACCTCCTACGAGCAGTACTTC NA TRBV5-4 NA TRBJ2-7
CASSWTPLQASGYTF TGTGCCAGTAGTTGGACACCACTCCAAGCGTCTGGCTACACCTTC NA TRBV19 NA TRBJ1-2
CAWSPLSSAGGEKLFF TGTGCCTGGAGTCCACTATCCTCCGCAGGCGGGGAAAAACTGTTTTTT NA TRBV30 NA TRBJ1-4
CASSQDSGRVTPEQYF TGCGCCAGCAGCCAAGATTCGGGCAGGGTAACTCCCGAGCAGTACTTC NA TRBV4-1 few TRBJ2-7
CASSRGQQLLDYGYTF TGTGCCAGCAGTCGAGGACAGCAGCTCCTCGATTATGGCTACACCTTC NA TRBV6-2/TRBV6-3 NA TRBJ1-2
CASSSDRDTEAFF TGTGCCAGCAGCTCGGACAGGGACACTGAAGCTTTCTTT TRBD1 TRBV5-5 NA TRBJ1-1
CASSYQGTIYF TGTGCCAGCAGTTACCAGGGGACCATATATTTT NA TRBV6-5 NA TRBJ1-3
CASSYSGQVEGTEAFF TGTGCCAGCAGTTACTCGGGACAGGTGGAGGGGACTGAAGCTTTCTTT TRBD1 TRBV6-5 NA TRBJ1-1